These T cell receptor beta chains were read from a single sample in a study of shared clonotypes between healthy human individuals. Generated by immunoSEQ multiplex PCR, the TCRdb table keeps only in-frame clones and is missing some. The profile shows roughly 2.6 million clones, more than 80% of them singletons. The sequencing input was naive CD4+ T cells sorted from blood. The receptors were sampled from a man between 18 and 35 years old in good health. The CDR3 runs from the conserved cysteine through the conserved F or W. The D gene is left open where the match is weak. A row's size may be missing; if present it is once, few, many or a size class.

TRBD1 TRBJ2-2 17 NA TRBV4-1 TGCGCCAGCAGCCAAGCTCGAGACAGGGGGAACACCGGGGAGCTGTTTTTT CASSQARDRGNTGELFF
TRBD2 TRBJ2-3 15 once TRBV10-3 TGTGCCACCTCGCTAGCGGGGGGCTCCACAGATACGCAGTATTTT CATSLAGGSTDTQYF
NA TRBJ2-2 15 NA TRBV5-1 TGCGCCAGCAGCTTGGCCGGGGGTGACACCGGGGAGCTGTTTTTT CASSLAGGDTGELFF
NA TRBJ2-4 17 once TRBV5-5 TGTGCCAGCAGCTTGGCTGTTGGGAGTGAGGCCAAAAACATTCAGTACTTC CASSLAVGSEAKNIQYF
NA TRBJ2-5 12 once TRBV4-1 TGCGCCAGCAGCCGCCCGGGGGAGACCCAGTACTTC CASSRPGETQYF
NA TRBJ2-5 14 NA TRBV5-1 TGCGCCAGCAGCTTGGCGGGACATCAAGAGACCCAGTACTTC CASSLAGHQETQYF
TRBD1 TRBJ2-5 16 NA TRBV6-5 TGTGCCAGCAGTTTCTCAGGGGGATTGACGGTAGAGACCCAGTACTTC CASSFSGGLTVETQYF
NA TRBJ2-1 18 once TRBV19 TGTGCCAGTAGTATTTGGGCAGGGACCCATATCCCCTACAATGAGCAGTTCTTC CASSIWAGTHIPYNEQFF
NA TRBJ2-5 15 once TRBV15 TGTGCCACCAGCAGAGATAGCAGGGGCCGGGAGACCCAGTACTTC CATSRDSRGRETQYF
TRBD1 TRBJ2-1 14 NA TRBV5-1 TGCGCCAGCAGCCGACAGGGGGCGCCTAATGAGCAGTTCTTC CASSRQGAPNEQFF